This T cell receptor (beta chain) was obtained from a study of T cell responses to AZD1222 COVID-19 vaccine. Only in-frame clones appear in the TCRdb table, and some are missing; sequencing was by immunoSEQ multiplex PCR. Here the sample spans about 160,000 clones, 88% being singletons. The CDR3 extends over 17 amino acids. From germline, CDR1 is MRHNA and CDR2 SNTAGT. Trimming cost V 3 bases and J 8 bases, with 20 bases left between them. This receptor was identified in an adult who received the AZD1222 COVID-19 vaccine. The source material was peripheral blood, sampled 28 days after the second AZD1222 dose. The chain links TRBV6-4 to TRBJ1-6; no clear D. In DNA form, the CDR3 reads TGTGCCAGCAGTGAAATCGTGACGAAAATGTACCATTCACCCCTCCACTTT. Amino acids: CASSEIVTKMYHSPLHF.